Following are 13 T cell receptor beta chains from one sample sequenced in a study of cytomegalovirus exposure and HLA in healthy donors (dated 2017 in TCRdb). To prepare the library, the immunoSEQ multiplex PCR assay was applied. A mixture of 60 forward primers for TCR Vbeta segments and 13 reverse primers for TCR Jbeta segments was used in the multiplex PCR. TCRdb took over this immuneACCESS table, retaining in-frame rearrangements with V and J assigned. Such tables are incomplete; in checked studies, under half of the missing clones stem from an unresolved V gene, and the remainder is unexplained. The sample table records approximately 180,000 clones. The ten largest clones represent approximately 6.5% of the sample. Material for sequencing was PBMCs. The receptors here all came from a man younger than 45 in good health and CMV-seronegative.

The chain uses TRBV4-1 and TRBJ1-1; TRBD1 is a possible D gene (5 bases). V was shortened by 2 bases and J by 3 bases, with 13 bases between the two germline ends. The germline V gene encodes CDR1 MGHRA and CDR2 YSYEKL. The CDR3 spans 15 residues. The CDR3 sequence: CASSQTTGHYTEAFF. The CDR3 bases are TGCGCCAGCAGCCAAACCACAGGACACTACACTGAAGCTTTCTTT.

The chain recombines TRBV5-5 with TRBJ2-7; D remains ambiguous. V was pared by 1 base and J by 3 bases, with 8 bases between. Germline loops: CDR1 SGHKS, CDR2 YYEKEE (reference sequence). The CDR3 sequence is 13 residues long. The CDR3 loop is CASSLRGDYEQYF. The CDR3, as DNA: TGTGCCAGCAGCTTGCGTGGAGACTACGAGCAGTACTTC.

The chain employs TRBV12-5 and TRBJ2-3; D unresolved. CDR3 size: 12 residues. Trimming pared 0 bases from V and 7 bases from J, leaving 5 bases between. Germline assignment: CDR1 LGHNT and CDR2 FRNRAP. DNA for the CDR3: TGTGCTAGTGGTTTGGTATTAAATACGCAGTATTTT. Translating gives CASGLVLNTQYF.

The chain joins TRBV5-4 to TRBJ1-3; perhaps TRBD1 as D (5 bases). V was shortened by 1 base and J by 9 bases, with 14 bases between the two germline ends. The CDR3 length is 14 residues. The germline V gene has CDR1 SGHNT and CDR2 YYREEE (reference sequence). The CDR3 region has the DNA TGTGCCAGCAGCTTGTGGGGGGTGTACACCACCATATATTTT. Translating it yields CASSLWGVYTTIYF.

Note on this clone: At one boundary the junction diverges from the germline segment, which might be a read error. Other DNA variants within this sample encode the same CDR3. The chain couples TRBV2 to TRBJ2-7; 13 nucleotides line up with TRBD2. The CDR3 extends over 15 amino acids. The germline V gene has CDR1 SNHLY and CDR2 FYNNEI. This chain's CDR3 is CASSYGLAGVEEQYF. CDR3 in DNA: TGCGCCAGCAGCTATGGACTAGCGGGAGTGGAGGAGCAGTACTTC. Drawing the rest from reference TRBV2 and TRBJ2-7, the complete variable domain is EPEVTQTPSHQVTQMGQEVILRCVPISNHLYFYWYRQILGQKVEFLVSFYNNEISEKSEIFDDQFSVERPDGSNFTLKIRSTKLEDSAMYFCASSYGLAGVEEQYFGPGTRLTVT.

In nucleotides, the CDR3 is TGTGCCAGCAGCCTACAGGGGAAGGGTCAGCCCCAGCATTTT. This translates into CASSLQGKGQPQHF. The rearrangement joins TRBV6-5 to TRBJ1-5, with 7 bases aligning to TRBD1. J was trimmed by 6 bases and V by 6 bases; bases with no gene match: 8. CDR1 is MNHEY, CDR2 SVGAGI, per germline. The CDR3 runs 14 residues.

V is TRBV10-3 and J is TRBJ1-1; the match to TRBD1 covers 8 bases. The CDR3 runs to 15 residues. The ends lost 6 bases at V and 1 base at J; junction bases unmatched: 7. Germline V CDR1 and CDR2: ENHRY, SYGVKD. For the CDR3, the DNA is TGTGCCATCAGGGCTACAGGGGGTGGGAACACTGAAGCTTTCTTT. Translation: CAIRATGGGNTEAFF.

V gene TRBV10-1 combines with J gene TRBJ2-2; 12 bases fit TRBD2. Trimming at V came to 3 bases and at J to 6 bases, leaving 2 bases not matched to a gene. Per the germline V gene, CDR1 is WNHNN and CDR2 is SYGVQD (reference sequence). The CDR3 runs 15 residues. CDR3 loop: CASSDGLAGPGELFF. The CDR3 coding sequence is TGCGCCAGCAGTGACGGACTAGCGGGACCCGGGGAGCTGTTTTTT.

The chain links TRBV11-3 to TRBJ1-6; D is undetermined. With 6 bases removed from V and 6 bases from J, the gap between germline ends came to 9 bases. Germline V gives CDR1 SGHNT, CDR2 YENEEA. The CDR3 consists of 13 residues. In nucleotides, the CDR3 is TGTGCCAGCAGGCCAGAATCTAATTCACCCCTCCACTTT. It is translated as CASRPESNSPLHF.

The chain is built from TRBV9 and TRBJ1-4; a possible D gene is TRBD1 (6 bases). The V and J ends lost 0 bases and 12 bases respectively, with 15 bases between them. CDR1 and CDR2 (germline): SGDLS, YYNGEE. CDR3 size: 14 residues. The CDR3 loop reads CASSVGGTSGQLFF. CDR3 sequence (DNA): TGTGCCAGCAGCGTAGGAGGGACATCCGGTCAACTGTTTTTT.

V and J are TRBV5-5 and TRBJ1-1; 7 bases match TRBD1. V lost 0 bases and J lost 3; bases outside the gene matches: 8. The CDR3 totals 16 residues. Germline V gene lookup returns CDR1 SGHKS and CDR2 YYEKEE (reference sequence). The CDR3 protein is CASSLEQGLEDTEAFF. In DNA form, the CDR3 reads TGTGCCAGCAGCTTGGAACAGGGGTTGGAGGACACTGAAGCTTTCTTT.

The V and J genes are TRBV5-1 and TRBJ2-2; D is undetermined. This CDR3 has 13 residues. Per germline, CDR1 SGHRS and CDR2 YFSETQ. V was cut by 3 bases and J by 7 bases, with 10 bases left in between. In DNA, the CDR3 is TGCGCCAGCAGCTCTTTAATGAGCGGGGAGCTGTTTTTT. This encodes CASSSLMSGELFF.

The chain uses TRBV10-3 and TRBJ2-2, with 8 bases identical to TRBD2. Per germline, CDR1 ENHRY and CDR2 SYGVKD. Losses at the gene ends were 6 bases for V and 3 bases for J; bases not matched to a gene: 9. CDR3 size: 16 residues. This chain's CDR3 is CAIRPGGQGDTGELFF. Written as DNA, the CDR3 is TGTGCCATCAGGCCGGGGGGGCAAGGGGACACCGGGGAGCTGTTTTTT.